The 5 T cell receptor beta chains listed next were all sequenced from one sample in a study of cytomegalovirus exposure and HLA in healthy donors. The PCR contained 60 Vbeta and 13 Jbeta primers. Clones were sequenced by immunoSEQ multiplex PCR, and TCRdb holds only the in-frame ones, with some missing. The data include approximately 110,000 clones; the top ten clones carry roughly 2.5%. The sequenced material came from PBMCs. The receptor source for this set is a man between 25 and 39 years old in good health and CMV-seronegative.

The chain couples TRBV6-1 to TRBJ2-1; 9 bases are shared with TRBD2. Germline V gene data show CDR1 as MNHNS and CDR2 as SASEGT. V lost 6 bases, J lost 4 bases, and 7 bases stayed unmatched. There are 15 residues in the CDR3. The CDR3 DNA sequence: TGTGCCAGCAGCCCCCTAGCGGGAAATTACAATGAGCAGTTCTTC. It codes for CASSPLAGNYNEQFF.

The chain recombines TRBV11-3 with TRBJ1-5, with D possibly TRBD1 on 5 matching bases. Trimming took off 8 bases at V and 2 bases at J, with 16 bases between the two ends. The CDR3 covers 15 residues. Per germline, CDR1 SGHNT and CDR2 YENEEA. The CDR3 loop is CASPCPGGGNQPQHF. In nucleotides, the CDR3 is TGTGCCAGCCCCTGCCCGGGGGGAGGCAATCAGCCCCAGCATTTT.

V usage is TRBV19 and J usage is TRBJ1-4; 9 nucleotides line up with TRBD1. This CDR3 spans 15 amino acids. Germline loops: CDR1 LNHDA, CDR2 SQIVND (reference sequence). The V gene end was trimmed by 3 bases and the J gene end by 5 bases; junction bases not matched to a gene: 4. The CDR3 coding sequence is TGTGCCAGTAGTATTGGGACAGGGCACAATGAAAAACTGTTTTTT. It translates to CASSIGTGHNEKLFF.

This chain joins TRBV29-1 and TRBJ2-5; a weak D match, TRBD1 (6 bases). The length of the CDR3 is 16 residues. V was pared by 1 base and J by 7 bases, with 22 bases between. From germline, CDR1 is SQVTM and CDR2 ANQGSEA. CDR3 region: CSVEGDNRAGTGTQYF. The DNA for the CDR3 is TGCAGCGTTGAAGGAGATAACAGGGCCGGGACGGGGACCCAGTACTTC.

The chain recombines TRBV5-1 with TRBJ2-7; TRBD2 matches 9 bases. This CDR3 spans 16 amino acids. Germline values: CDR1 SGHRS, CDR2 YFSETQ. Trimming at V came to 0 bases and at J to 2 bases, leaving 6 bases not matched to a gene. The CDR3 DNA sequence: TGCGCCAGCAGCTTGGGAGCTAGCGGGGAACCCTACGAGCAGTACTTC. Translation gives CASSLGASGEPYEQYF.